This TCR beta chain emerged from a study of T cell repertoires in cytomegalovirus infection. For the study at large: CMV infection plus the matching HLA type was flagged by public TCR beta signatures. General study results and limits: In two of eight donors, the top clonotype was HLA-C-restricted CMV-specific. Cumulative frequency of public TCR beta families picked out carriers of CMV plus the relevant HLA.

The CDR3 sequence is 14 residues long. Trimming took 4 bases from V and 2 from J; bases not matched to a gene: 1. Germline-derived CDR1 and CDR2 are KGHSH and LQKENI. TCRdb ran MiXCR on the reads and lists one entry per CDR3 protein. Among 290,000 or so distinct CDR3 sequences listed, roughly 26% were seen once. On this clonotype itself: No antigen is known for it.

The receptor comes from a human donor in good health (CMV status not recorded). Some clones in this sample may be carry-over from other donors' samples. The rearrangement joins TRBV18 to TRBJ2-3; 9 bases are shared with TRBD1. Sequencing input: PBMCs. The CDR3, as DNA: TGTGCCAGCTCACGGGACAGGGACACAGATACGCAGTATTTT. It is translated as CASSRDRDTDTQYF.